The subject of this entry is one T cell receptor (beta chain). Which antigen it targets is not known. No much larger clone exists at a distance of one base, and base qualities are not known. The data are from a study of blood T cells in healthy people across ages (dated by TCRdb to the mid-2010s). With respect to the entire study: In model experiments, template switching captured about one uniquely barcoded TCR beta cDNA molecule for every two T cells. The study analyzed two additional independent replicas of 1 million unique cDNA reads from the same blood draw for two donors, one aged 18 to 30 and one aged 80 or older. To track age-related changes in TCR beta repertoire diversity, the study relied on deep sequencing normalized with unique cDNA molecular identifiers. Donors were grouped into four age groups: young (average roughly 17 years), middle-aged (around 39), aged (around 66) and long-lived (about 89). To avoid experimental bias, donors of different ages were randomly spread across the sequencing lanes.

The research as a whole found: Compared with the aged group, the long-lived group had more naive CD4+ T cells, fewer expanded clones and increased TCR diversity, a pattern suggesting age selection. The percentage of naive T cells measured by flow cytometry correlated strongly with observed TCR beta diversity. Estimates of total diversity based on one million sequenced T cells were considered lower bounds and underestimates. Because profiling used bulk unsorted PBMCs, naive and antigen-experienced compartments could not be compared conclusively. Because donor CMV infection status was unknown, age-related changes in expanded clonotypes were potentially confounded. Observed TCR beta diversity per million T cells fell roughly linearly with age, and a significant reduction was already apparent by age around 36.

Systemically healthy Caucasian individuals from Russia, some 36 in total and aged roughly 6 to 100 years, were included as donors. Around 10 milliliters of peripheral blood were collected from each donor into EDTA-treated Vacutainer tubes. Ficoll-Paque density-gradient centrifugation was used to isolate PBMCs, with at least 6.5 million per sample. Total RNA was extracted from PBMCs with Trizol reagent, with at least 6 micrograms obtained per sample. For every donor, an aliquot of PBMCs went through flow cytometry to measure the percentages of naive CD45RAhigh/CD27high T cells. V gives up 5 bases and J gives up 8 bases, and the segment between their germline ends measures 15 bases. From the cysteine up to the phenylalanine, the CDR3 has a length of 13 residues. Only the CDR3 region is kept as DNA, spanning 39 bases read in frame from base 1. The germline V gene specifies SGHTA as CDR1 and FQGNSA as CDR2.

The library was prepared using 5' RACE. TCRdb records Illumina HiSeq 2500 as the sequencer. A second PCR of roughly 7 to 12 cycles was run with a J-beta primer mix and a sample-barcoded 5' primer. A unique molecular identifier was introduced onto each TCR beta cDNA molecule by a template-switch 5' adaptor carrying 12 random nucleotides. At least 3 million CDR3-containing paired-end reads were obtained from each sample. The Mint cDNA synthesis kit, primed by a TRBC-specific oligonucleotide, was used to synthesize first-strand cDNA from all RNA. All cDNA was treated with uracil-DNA glycosylase and then went through a first 18-cycle PCR with the universal primers M1SS and BC2_uni_R. As for the original processing: Normalization of each sample was performed by random selection of 1 million high-quality reads, each carrying a distinct molecular identifier. Reads with shared molecular identifiers were discarded instead of being binned into consensus sequences. MiTCR, with a Q25 quality threshold and the strictest error-elimination algorithm, was used for CDR3 identification, clonotype clustering and error correction. Lower-bound total TCR beta diversity was estimated with a nonparametric unseen species model using Euler transformation. TCRdb passed the public sequencing reads through fastp at Q25 and MiXCR, retaining productive beta sequences. For every CDR3 protein sequence, its rows merge into one entry that carries the most common genes and DNA. The authors' filters were not applied to this entry. The sample contains about a million distinct CDR3 sequences, roughly two fifths of them found a single time. The ten largest clones take up roughly 14% of the sample.

This sequence was found in a man between 18 and 35 years old in good health. This receptor chain uses TRBV7-2 and TRBJ1-2; the D gene is possibly TRBD1, with 5 bases matching. Sample: blood. The sequenced DNA: TGTGCCAGCAGCGAAGGACAAGCGGGCGGCTACACCTTC. Translated, this is CASSEGQAGGYTF. Full variable domain (CDR3 extended with the reference TRBV7-2 and TRBJ1-2 proteins): GAGVSQSPSNKVTEKGKDVELRCDPISGHTALYWYRQSLGQGLEFLIYFQGNSAPDKSGLPSDRFSAERTGGSVSTLTIQRTQQEDSAVYLCASSEGQAGGYTFGSGTRLTVV.